This T cell receptor beta chain was sequenced during a study of blood T cell repertoires in COVID-19. Across the whole study: The United States, Italy and Spain supplied acute and convalescent COVID-19 samples. Sample material is recorded as cDNA or gDNA derived from T cells, B-cell-depleted T cells, or PBMCs.

Authors' methods: Amplification of reference gene primers was used by the study to estimate nucleated cell counts. Assay used: immunoSEQ multiplex PCR; TCRdb lists only in-frame clones, some missing. Clonal size and the V and J genes are those of that table, whereas D and trimming came from the DNA. The data show 85,000 to 100,000 clones, 86% seen once. Germline V CDR1 and CDR2: MNHNY, SVGAGI (reference sequence). J gave up 7 bases and V 2 bases, and 1 base lay outside the gene matches. The CDR3 has 12 residues. Sequences were obtained from peripheral blood. The receptor was isolated from a woman in her sixties or seventies in a cohort sampled during active or convalescent COVID-19. The chain combines TRBV6-6 with TRBJ1-1; 7 bases match TRBD1. The CDR3 nucleotides read TGTGCCAGCAGTTACGGGGACAGTGAAGCTTTCTTT. As protein: CASSYGDSEAFF.